This T cell receptor (beta chain) stems from a study of blood T cell repertoires in COVID-19. Overall study: Acute and convalescent COVID-19 specimens originated in the United States, Italy and Spain. Sources were T cells, B-cell-depleted T cells, or PBMCs; the material itself was cDNA or gDNA.

This CDR3 contains 14 residues. V was shortened by 4 bases and J by 3 bases, with 13 bases between the two germline ends. In germline, CDR1 is SGHNT, CDR2 YYREEE (reference sequence). Profiled with immunoSEQ multiplex PCR; TCRdb holds only in-frame clones, not every one. The data contain tens of thousands of clones, around four fifths of them singletons. The sequence came from a human donor in a cohort sampled during active COVID-19. V usage is TRBV5-4 and J usage is TRBJ1-1; perhaps TRBD1 as D (6 bases). Input material: peripheral blood. Here the CDR3 reads CASSLKTGHTEAFF. CDR3 nucleotide sequence: TGTGCCAGCAGCCTAAAAACAGGGCACACTGAAGCTTTCTTT.